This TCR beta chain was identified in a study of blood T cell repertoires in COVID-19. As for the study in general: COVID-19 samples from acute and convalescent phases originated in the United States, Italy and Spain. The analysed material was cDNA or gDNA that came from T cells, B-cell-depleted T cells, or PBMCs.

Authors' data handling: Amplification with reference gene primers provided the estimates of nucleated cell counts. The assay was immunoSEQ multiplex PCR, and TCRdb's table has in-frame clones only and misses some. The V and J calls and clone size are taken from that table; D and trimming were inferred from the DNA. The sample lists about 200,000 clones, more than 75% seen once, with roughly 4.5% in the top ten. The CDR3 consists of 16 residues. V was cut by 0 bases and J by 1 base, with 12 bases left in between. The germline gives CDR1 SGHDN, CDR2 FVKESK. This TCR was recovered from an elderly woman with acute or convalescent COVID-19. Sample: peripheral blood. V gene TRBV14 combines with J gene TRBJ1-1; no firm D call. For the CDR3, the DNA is TGTGCCAGCAGCCAAGAACCTTGGGCCTGGAACACTGAAGCTTTCTTT. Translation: CASSQEPWAWNTEAFF.